This T cell receptor beta chain appears in the sequencing data of a study of T-cell reconstitution after alpha-beta-depleted transplantation in children. Study observations and caveats: About two months after transplant, alpha-beta T cells reportedly came from several hundred expanded graft clones. Among T cells one year after transplant, newly produced cells accounted for most counts and diversity.

J was trimmed by 2 bases and V by 1 base; bases with no gene match: 8. Germline V gene sequence: CDR1 DFQATT, CDR2 SNEGSKA (reference sequence). CDR3 size: 18 residues. As concerns this clonotype: No antigen is known for it.

The library targeted TCRbeta and was prepared with unique molecular identifiers. TCRdb independently ran MiXCR on the PCR reads; one entry per CDR3 protein. The sample has 500,000 to 650,000 distinct CDR3 sequences, roughly 13% seen once. The receptor was isolated from a male patient between 10 and 17 years old who had a stem cell transplant for acute myeloid leukemia, so the T cells may come from the graft donor. This chain links TRBV20-1 with TRBJ2-6; 10 bases align to TRBD2. Specimen: PBMCs, mostly from graft donor cells, collected 360 days after TCRalphabeta/CD19-depleted stem cell transplant. In DNA form, the CDR3 reads TGCAGTGCTAGAGTCTATAGCGGGAGGCCACCTGGGGCCAACGTCCTGACTTTC. This translates into CSARVYSGRPPGANVLTF.